These 28 T cell receptor beta chains were all obtained from the same sample, sequenced in a study of CD8 T cells in ankylosing spondylitis. The study, taken as a whole, reports: In ankylosing spondylitis blood, a motif of roughly 8 highly homologous TCR beta variants appeared characteristic.

No antigen has been assigned to these receptors. Each CDR3 protein gets one entry after TCRdb re-called the 5' RACE reads with MiXCR. The sample contains 500,000 to 550,000 distinct CDR3 sequences, 10% to 15% of which appear only once. The material sequenced was blood, either unsorted or a sorted T cell fraction (not recorded which). These TCRs come from a male donor with ankylosing spondylitis.

This clonotype was detected ten times or more. V usage is TRBV11-2 and J usage is TRBJ1-2; D gene unclear. The V end was cut by 1 base, the J end by 4 bases, with 7 bases between. Germline-derived CDR1 and CDR2 are SGHAT and FQNNGV. This CDR3 has 13 residues. The CDR3 DNA sequence: TGTGCCAGCAGCTTAGGGTTCGGCTATGGCTACACCTTC. This encodes CASSLGFGYGYTF.

The chain links TRBV11-1 to TRBJ2-3, with TRBD2 identical over 10 bases. The V segment lost 5 bases and the J segment 2 bases; nucleotides outside the gene matches: 7. The germline V gene has CDR1 SGHAT and CDR2 FQDESV (reference sequence). The CDR3 loop spans 16 amino acids. The CDR3 sequence is CASSTGLAEDTDTQYF. Written as DNA, the CDR3 is TGTGCCAGCAGCACCGGACTAGCGGAAGACACAGATACGCAGTATTTT.

In its sample, this clonotype was seen a few times. The rearrangement links TRBV20-1 to TRBJ2-7; no definite D call. The CDR3 runs to 13 residues. CDR1 and CDR2 from the germline V gene are DFQATT and SNEGSKA (reference sequence). Trimming pared 0 bases from V and 6 bases from J, leaving 12 bases between. DNA of the CDR3: TGCAGTGCTAGAGATCCACTGGGCTCCGAGCAGTACGTC. Translated: CSARDPLGSEQYV.

This clonotype was observed a handful of times. This chain joins TRBV5-1 and TRBJ2-1; 9 bases are a match to TRBD1. The germline CDR1 and CDR2 sequences are SGHRS and YFSETQ. The CDR3 length is 17 residues. The trim removed 4 bases at V and 7 bases at J, leaving 15 bases unmatched. CDR3 region: CASSPSPWDRVRNEQFF. DNA for the CDR3: TGCGCCAGCAGCCCCTCTCCTTGGGACAGGGTCAGAAATGAGCAGTTCTTC.

The chain is built from TRBV5-1 and TRBJ2-5; 10 positions match TRBD2. Germline V gene data show CDR1 as SGHRS and CDR2 as YFSETQ. V shed 1 base, J shed 0 bases, and the junction held 6 bases outside the gene matches. The CDR3 spans 17 residues. The CDR3 sequence: CASSLPGTSVNQETQYF. The CDR3 region has the DNA TGCGCCAGCAGCTTGCCCGGGACTAGCGTAAACCAAGAGACCCAGTACTTC.

The table lists this clonotype with many counts. Relative to the germline gene, one junction end is altered; a read error may explain this. The chain carries TRBV12-3 or TRBV12-4 and TRBJ2-1; tentatively, D is TRBD1 or TRBD2 (5 bases each). CDR3 length: 16 residues. The CDR3 DNA sequence: TGTGCCAGCAATCTCGGGGCAGGGCAAACCTATAATGAGCAGTTCTTC. This gives the protein CASNLGAGQTYNEQFF.

This clonotype was observed a handful of times. The V gene is TRBV7-9, the J gene TRBJ2-1, with TRBD2 identical over 11 bases. CDR1 is SEHNR and CDR2 is FQNEAQ in the germline V gene (reference sequence). The V segment lost 1 base and the J segment 10 bases; nucleotides outside the gene matches: 6. The CDR3 spans 15 residues. CDR3 residues: CASSLVSGRAREQFF. DNA for the CDR3: TGTGCCAGCAGCTTAGTTAGCGGGAGGGCCCGGGAGCAGTTCTTC.

This clonotype was recorded at least ten times. This sequence joins TRBV7-6 and TRBJ1-1, with D possibly being TRBD1 (5 bases). The germline V gene encodes CDR1 SGHVS and CDR2 FNYEAQ. The CDR3 runs 16 residues. V lost 1 base and J 0 bases, leaving 12 bases between the germline ends. The CDR3 region is CASSLDLTALNTEAFF. CDR3 bases: TGTGCCAGCAGCTTAGATTTGACAGCCTTGAACACTGAAGCTTTCTTT. Combining the CDR3 with reference TRBV7-6 and TRBJ1-1 gives the whole variable domain GAGVSQSPRYKVTKRGQDVALRCDPISGHVSLYWYRQALGQGPEFLTYFNYEAQQDKSGLPNDRFSAERPEGSISTLTIQRTEQRDSAMYRCASSLDLTALNTEAFFGQGTRLTVV.

The chain uses TRBV24-1 and TRBJ2-5, with TRBD2 as a possible D gene (5 bases). The V and J ends lost 3 bases and 3 bases respectively, with 16 bases between them. Germline V gene sequence: CDR1 KGHDR, CDR2 SFDVKD. The CDR3 runs 16 residues. In DNA, the CDR3 is TGTGCCACCAGTGATCCCTCCGCGGAGGTGAAAGAGACCCAGTACTTC. This codes for CATSDPSAEVKETQYF.

The V call is TRBV19, the J call TRBJ2-5; maybe TRBD2 (6 bases). This CDR3 spans 15 amino acids. The V gene lost 3 bases and the J gene lost 4 bases, with 15 bases spanning the gap. CDR1 LNHDA and CDR2 SQIVND come from the germline V gene (reference sequence). The CDR3 sequence: CASSIPGDGSETQYF. DNA of the CDR3: TGTGCCAGTAGTATCCCGGGGGATGGGTCAGAGACCCAGTACTTC. Together with reference TRBV19 and TRBJ2-5, the CDR3 gives the full variable domain: DGGITQSPKYLFRKEGQNVTLSCEQNLNHDAMYWYRQDPGQGLRLIYYSQIVNDFQKGDIAEGYSVSREKKESFPLTVTSAQKNPTAFYLCASSIPGDGSETQYFGPGTRLLVL.

This sequence joins TRBV7-2 and TRBJ1-1; D might be TRBD1 (5 bases). The germline CDR1 and CDR2 sequences are SGHTA and FQGNSA. The CDR3 is 15 amino acids. V shed 5 bases and J shed 0 bases, with 13 bases lying between them. CDR3 region: CASSQGARMNTEAFF. The CDR3 DNA is TGTGCCAGCAGCCAAGGGGCGCGAATGAACACTGAAGCTTTCTTT.

The chain combines TRBV12-3 or TRBV12-4 with TRBJ2-2; D is possibly TRBD2 (6 bases). This CDR3 has 16 amino acids. V dropped 1 base and J dropped 4 bases, with 13 bases sitting between them. CDR3 residues: CASSLGAGRGTGELFF. The CDR3 bases are TGTGCCAGCAGTTTAGGAGCGGGTCGTGGCACCGGGGAGCTGTTTTTT.

This clonotype was counted a few times. V and J are TRBV27 and TRBJ2-3; 12 bases align to TRBD1. CDR3 size: 17 residues. Germline V gene sequence: CDR1 MNHEY, CDR2 SMNVEV (reference sequence). Germline trimming cut 5 bases from V and 1 base from J; bases unmatched to any gene: 7. CDR3 bases: TGTGCCAGCAGTCGGGACAGGGGGCCGGGAGGCACAGATACGCAGTATTTT. Translation gives CASSRDRGPGGTDTQYF.

The V gene is TRBV5-1, the J gene TRBJ2-7; TRBD2 might be the D (5 bases). Germline values: CDR1 SGHRS, CDR2 YFSETQ. The V end was cut by 2 bases, the J end by 0 bases, with 12 bases between. The CDR3 loop spans 15 amino acids. The chain's CDR3 is CASSFSVGSSYEQYF. CDR3 DNA sequence: TGCGCCAGCAGCTTTTCCGTAGGGAGCTCCTACGAGCAGTACTTC.

The chain is built from TRBV25-1 and TRBJ1-1; unclear D gene. Trimming pared 2 bases from V and 3 bases from J, leaving 16 bases between. Germline V CDR1 and CDR2: MGHDK, SYGVNS. CDR3 length: 16 residues. The CDR3 sequence: CASSELHGPKDTEAFF. The DNA of the CDR3 is TGTGCCAGCAGTGAACTTCATGGCCCGAAGGACACTGAAGCTTTCTTT.

The chain carries TRBV20-1 and TRBJ1-1; the D gene is possibly TRBD1 (5 bases). The CDR3 contains 14 residues. Germline V gives CDR1 DFQATT, CDR2 SNEGSKA (reference sequence). Between the trimmed V and J ends, which lost 1 base and 0 bases, there was a span of 9 bases. The CDR3 here is CSARVGGMNTEAFF. The CDR3 DNA is TGCAGTGCTAGAGTGGGGGGGATGAACACTGAAGCTTTCTTT.

The CDR3 DNA reads TGCAGCGTTGAGGAGCGGGCTGGAAACACCATATATTTT. This sequence encodes CSVEERAGNTIYF. The chain couples TRBV29-1 to TRBJ1-3; D is undetermined. The V end lost 3 bases, the J end lost 2 bases, and 8 bases lay between the germline ends. The CDR3 has 13 amino acids. Germline V lookup: CDR1 SQVTM, CDR2 ANQGSEA. The full variable domain, rest sourced from reference TRBV29-1 and TRBJ1-3, is SAVISQKPSRDICQRGTSLTIQCQVDSQVTMMFWYRQQPGQSLTLIATANQGSEATYESGFVIDKFPISRPNLTFSTLTVSNMSPEDSSIYLCSVEERAGNTIYFGEGSWLTVV.

This clonotype showed up many times. As DNA, the CDR3 is TGTGCCAGCAGTCCGCAGCTGGCCGAAGATACGCAGTATTTT. This gives the protein CASSPQLAEDTQYF. The chain employs TRBV12-3 or TRBV12-4 and TRBJ2-3; D is uncertain. V was trimmed by 5 bases and J by 5 bases, leaving 14 bases between them. The CDR3 sequence is 14 residues long.

Many counts were recorded for this clonotype. The chain carries TRBV20-1 and TRBJ1-5; D is perhaps TRBD1 (5 bases). CDR3 length equals 15 residues. CDR1 is DFQATT and CDR2 is SNEGSKA in the germline V gene (reference sequence). V was trimmed by 6 bases and J by 1 base, leaving 16 bases between them. The CDR3 protein is CSAAGGGESNQPQHF. The CDR3 DNA follows: TGCAGTGCGGCCGGTGGGGGTGAGAGCAATCAGCCCCAGCATTTT.

This clonotype was recorded a few times. The gene calls are TRBV2 and TRBJ2-7, with a tentative D call TRBD2 (5 bases). The germline V and J ends were trimmed by 7 bases and 4 bases, with 20 bases remaining between them. Germline assignment: CDR1 SNHLY and CDR2 FYNNEI. This CDR3 spans 15 amino acids. This CDR3 reads CASTGAHSGEYEQYF. The CDR3 coding sequence is TGTGCCAGCACGGGCGCTCATTCCGGGGAATACGAGCAGTACTTC. Full variable domain (rest looked up from reference TRBV2 and TRBJ2-7): EPEVTQTPSHQVTQMGQEVILRCVPISNHLYFYWYRQILGQKVEFLVSFYNNEISEKSEIFDDQFSVERPDGSNFTLKIRSTKLEDSAMYFCASTGAHSGEYEQYFGPGTRLTVT.

This clonotype was observed once. The germline gene is not matched at one end of the junction; a read error may be the cause. The J gene is TRBJ1-1, the V gene TRBV5-1, with 8 bases lining up with TRBD1. CDR3 length: 14 residues. Germline values: CDR1 SGHRS, CDR2 YFSETQ. The CDR3 DNA reads TGCGCCAGCAGCTTGGGACAGGGGAACACTAAAGCTTTCTTT. It translates to CASSLGQGNTKAFF.

The chain carries TRBV20-1 and TRBJ1-5, with a tentative D call TRBD1 (5 bases). Trimming stripped 4 bases from V and 6 bases from J, with 10 bases between. The CDR3 runs to 12 residues. CDR1 is DFQATT, CDR2 SNEGSKA, per germline (reference sequence). The CDR3 DNA is TGCAGTGCTACAGGGCAGGGTCAGCCCCAGCATTTT. This translates into CSATGQGQPQHF.

This clonotype has more than one count but fewer than ten. This chain joins TRBV7-9 and TRBJ1-1; D is uncertain. This CDR3 spans 14 amino acids. Germline V gene data show CDR1 as SEHNR and CDR2 as FQNEAQ (reference sequence). The germline V and J ends were trimmed by 3 bases and 6 bases, with 14 bases remaining between them. CDR3 DNA sequence: TGTGCCAGCAGCTTGGCCAGGTCGGAAGCTGAAGCTTTCTTT. Its protein is CASSLARSEAEAFF.

The rearrangement uses TRBV12-5 and TRBJ2-1, with TRBD2 matching over 8 bases. The CDR3 is made up of 17 amino acids. V dropped 0 bases and J dropped 1; count of bases not matched to a gene: 5. The germline V gene has CDR1 LGHNT and CDR2 FRNRAP. The CDR3 DNA reads TGTGCTAGTGGTTTGGTAGAGGCGGGAGGTTCCTACAATGAGCAGTTCTTC. Its protein is CASGLVEAGGSYNEQFF. The full variable domain, rest sourced from reference TRBV12-5 and TRBJ2-1, is DARVTQTPRHKVTEMGQEVTMRCQPILGHNTVFWYRQTMMQGLELLAYFRNRAPLDDSGMPKDRFSAEMPDATLATLKIQPSEPRDSAVYFCASGLVEAGGSYNEQFFGPGTRLTVL.

A few counts support this clonotype. The CDR3 loop reads CASSRGTGQGFNEQYF. CDR3 nucleotide sequence: TGTGCCAGCAGCAGGGGTACGGGACAGGGATTCAACGAGCAGTACTTC. The chain carries TRBV6-1 and TRBJ2-7, with 9 bases that match TRBD1. The CDR3 is 16 amino acids. The V gene end was trimmed by 6 bases and the J gene end by 5 bases; junction bases not matched to a gene: 14. CDR1 is MNHNS, CDR2 SASEGT, per germline.

This chain links TRBV27 with TRBJ2-7; D is possibly TRBD2 (6 bases). This CDR3 spans 16 amino acids. Germline V lookup: CDR1 MNHEY, CDR2 SMNVEV (reference sequence). Trimming left V 1 base short and J 3 bases short, with 16 bases between. The CDR3 spells CASSLWRDEGLYEQYF. Here the CDR3 DNA reads TGTGCCAGCAGTTTATGGAGGGACGAAGGACTCTACGAGCAGTACTTC.

V is TRBV6-1 and J is TRBJ2-1; D call uncertain. The CDR3 totals 16 residues. Trimming shortened V by 5 bases and J by 0 bases, and 14 bases separated the two germline ends. CDR1 and CDR2 (germline): MNHNS, SASEGT. The CDR3 DNA follows: TGTGCCAGCAGTCGGGCCAGCGCCAGCTCCTACAATGAGCAGTTCTTC. Its translation is CASSRASASSYNEQFF.

The chain has TRBV11-1 and TRBJ2-1; possibly TRBD1 or TRBD2 for D (6 bases each). V was pared by 5 bases and J by 0 bases, with 11 bases between. This CDR3 contains 15 residues. Germline CDR1 and CDR2: SGHAT and FQDESV (reference sequence). This CDR3 is CASSAGTSSYNEQFF. Written as DNA, the CDR3 is TGTGCCAGCAGCGCGGGGACATCCTCCTACAATGAGCAGTTCTTC.